This T cell receptor (beta chain) was sequenced for a study of T-cell memory formation after mild COVID-19 (dated by TCRdb to the early 2020s). In the study overall: TCR sequence clusters from the two donors were largely donor specific. In a couple of donors, T-cell clones that expanded and contracted after mild COVID-19 were tracked by sequencing TCRalpha and TCRbeta repertoires over time. The cohort comprised two young, previously healthy adult volunteers, one female and one male.

Sequencing was carried out with an Illumina NovaSeq 6000. Using 5'RACE with constant-segment primers, TCRalpha and TCRbeta cDNA libraries were constructed, with sample barcodes and unique molecular identifiers added in the process. Trizol reagent was used to extract RNA from every sample. Library amplification was performed in two PCR steps, and a second sample barcode and Illumina TruSeq adapters were introduced in the second step. Sequencing of libraries was performed on an Illumina NovaSeq with 2 x 150 bp paired-end reads. The paper's data handling went like this. With migec v1.2.7, reads were demultiplexed and then collapsed into UMI-guided consensus sequences. With mixcr v2.1.11, UMI consensuses were aligned to TRA and TRB V and J templates and assembled into clonotypes. A clonotype was counted as expanded or contracted only if both edgeR and NoisET called the change significant, with noise models trained on biological replicates. edgeR calls used a false discovery rate-adjusted p below 0.01 and a log2 fold-change threshold of 1. PCA with hierarchical clustering of max-normalized trajectories of the 1000 most abundant clonotypes was used as exploratory dynamics analysis. The CD4 or CD8 phenotype of responding clones was assigned using the separately sequenced CD4+ and CD8+ repertoires. TCRdb handled the public reads itself, with Q25 trimming in fastp and clone calling in MiXCR, and kept productive beta chains. Records with the same CDR3 protein are collapsed into one entry carrying the most frequent genes and DNA. It is TCRdb's table, rather than the study itself, that gives the V and J calls and clone size. The table for this sample lists about 100,000 distinct CDR3 sequences; about 15% of them were counted only once. The top ten constitute less than 40% of the sample.

What the authors observed across the whole study: From day 15 to 85, contracting clones showed balanced CD4/CD8 phenotypes, whereas a second wave of clones that expanded from day 15 to 37 leaned towards CD4+. Only two mild cases were covered by the study, and larger cohorts that include severe cases with pre-infection samples were considered necessary. The detection of some responding clones in pre-infection memory suggests that pre-existing cross-reactive memory T cells joined the SARS-CoV-2 response. Contracting CD4+ clones were found mainly in CM and EM memory subsets, while CD8+ clones were enriched in EMRA. The second-wave clones that peaked on day 37 were not confirmed to be SARS-CoV-2 specific.

PBMCs were isolated by Ficoll-Paque density gradient centrifugation. With regard to this clonotype: No cognate antigen has been identified for it. Per-base quality was not reported, and no clone a single base away is much larger than it.

What was sequenced was PBMCs or a T cell subset sorted from them (not recorded which). The TCR comes from a man between 18 and 35 years old who had mild COVID-19 (a few samples of this study predate the infection). The sample titles of this study are shuffled in the database, so cell type and time point are left out; the donor was told from shared clones.

The CDR3 region has the sequence CASSSDAGKGHYEQFF. At the DNA level, the sequence is TGTGCCAGTAGTTCAGACGCCGGTAAGGGACATTATGAGCAGTTCTTC. This receptor chain uses TRBV19 and TRBJ2-1, with a weak D call of TRBD1 (6 bases match). CDR1 is given as LNHDA and CDR2 as SQIVND, both from the germline V gene (reference sequence). Reading from cysteine to phenylalanine, the CDR3 counts 16 amino acids. The CDR3 DNA has 48 bases and is translated from base 1. The V and J ends are trimmed by 5 bases and 8 bases, leaving 22 bases between them. With all but the CDR3 taken from the reference TRBV19 and TRBJ2-1 genes, the full variable domain is: DGGITQSPKYLFRKEGQNVTLSCEQNLNHDAMYWYRQDPGQGLRLIYYSQIVNDFQKGDIAEGYSVSREKKESFPLTVTSAQKNPTAFYLCASSSDAGKGHYEQFFGPGTRLTVL.